The TCR beta chain under discussion was sequenced for a study of cytomegalovirus exposure and HLA in healthy donors. The CDR3 is made up of 14 amino acids. Germline loops: CDR1 MNHNS, CDR2 SASEGT. V was pared by 7 bases and J by 9 bases, with 19 bases between. The donors gave bone marrow, and they were healthy. Researchers ran the PCR with 60 Vbeta and 13 Jbeta primers. Sequencing was performed with immunoSEQ multiplex PCR; in TCRdb, only in-frame clones are kept and a portion is missing. This table has fewer than 200,000 clones, approximately 71% appearing once. What was sequenced was PBMCs. The TCR sequence derives from a girl aged 10 to 17 in good health and CMV-seronegative. This sequence joins TRBV6-1 and TRBJ2-4, with D possibly TRBD1 on 6 matching bases. CDR3 loop: CASTPRGGDGIQYF. In nucleotides, the CDR3 is TGTGCCAGCACCCCTCGTGGGGGCGACGGCATTCAGTACTTC.